The rows below give T cell receptor beta chains drawn from one sample of a study of cytotoxic CD8 clonotypes in ibrutinib-treated CLL. The data were produced by immunoSEQ multiplex PCR, yet TCRdb's version contains in-frame clones alone and is incomplete. The table lists about 92,000 clones, 77% of them singletons. The sequenced sample was PBMCs, obtained after 24 months of ibrutinib treatment. These receptors were taken from a human donor with chronic lymphocytic leukemia. The CDR3 runs from the conserved cysteine through the conserved F or W. A D gene is named only where the DNA matches it firmly. Part of the rows lack a size; the others show once, few, many or a class for expanded clones.

d_call,v_call,clone_size,j_call,cdr3_nt,cdr3_aa
TRBD2,TRBV15,NA,TRBJ2-7,TGTGCCACCAGCAGAGATCCTAGCGGGAGCAGGCCCTACGAGCAGTACTTC,CATSRDPSGSRPYEQYF
NA,TRBV11-2,NA,TRBJ2-1,TGTGCCAGCAGTTTAGGGCCCGTTTTCTACAATGAGCAGTTCTTC,CASSLGPVFYNEQFF
NA,TRBV7-2,NA,TRBJ2-1,TGTGCCAGCAGCTGGAGGACTTCTTCTCTGTTCTTC,CASSWRTSSLFF
NA,TRBV5-1,NA,TRBJ2-3,TGCGCCAGCAGCCCTCCTTTGCGAGACGTAACAGATACGCAGTATTTT,CASSPPLRDVTDTQYF
NA,TRBV11-2,NA,TRBJ2-5,TGTGCCAGCAGCTTAGGGCCAGGGGTACAAGAGACCCAGTACTTC,CASSLGPGVQETQYF
NA,TRBV19,NA,TRBJ1-5,TGTGCCAGTAGTATCACGCATAATCAGCCCCAGCATTTT,CASSITHNQPQHF
NA,TRBV1,NA,TRBJ2-3,TGCACCAGCAGCCCCCCGGGAGAGCGGCCCACAGATACGCAGTATTTT,CTSSPPGERPTDTQYF
TRBD1,TRBV7-2,few,TRBJ1-2,TGTGCCAGCAGCACCGGGACAGGGACGCTAAGCTATGGCTACACCTTC,CASSTGTGTLSYGYTF
NA,TRBV28,NA,TRBJ2-7,TGTGCCAGCAGTCTAGCTGGGGGACCGACCTACGAGCAGTACTTC,CASSLAGGPTYEQYF
NA,TRBV9,few,TRBJ2-5,TGTGCCAGCAGCGTAGGGACAGCTCAAGAGACCCAGTACTTC,CASSVGTAQETQYF
NA,TRBV18,NA,TRBJ2-7,TGTGCCAGCTCACCAGGGGGCGTAGGCTACGAGCAGTACTTC,CASSPGGVGYEQYF
TRBD1,TRBV4-1,NA,TRBJ1-2,TGCGCCAGCAGCCAAGGTGACAGGGACTATGGCTACACCTTC,CASSQGDRDYGYTF
NA,TRBV7-2,NA,TRBJ1-1,TGTGCCAGCAGCTTCATTCCGACAGGGAACACTGAAGCTTTCTTT,CASSFIPTGNTEAFF
TRBD2,TRBV7-2,NA,TRBJ2-5,TGTGCCAGCAGCTCGGGACTAGCGGTACAAGAGACCCAGTACTTC,CASSSGLAVQETQYF
TRBD1,TRBV6-5,NA,TRBJ2-7,TGTGCCAGCAGTTACTCGATGACAGGGGCCTACGAGCAGTACTTC,CASSYSMTGAYEQYF
TRBD2,TRBV4-1,NA,TRBJ2-5,TGCGCCAGCAGCCAAGATACGGGACTAGCGGGAGGACAGGAGACCCAGTACTTC,CASSQDTGLAGGQETQYF
TRBD1,TRBV5-6,NA,TRBJ1-2,TGTGCCAGCAGCCGCCCCCAGGGGGGACAGGGAGGCAGGGGCTACACCTTC,CASSRPQGGQGGRGYTF
NA,TRBV19,NA,TRBJ2-7,TGTGCCAGTAGCCGGAGGGGGACAACCTCCTACGAGCAGTACTTC,CASSRRGTTSYEQYF
TRBD1,TRBV7-8,NA,TRBJ2-4,TGTGCCAGCAGCTCGGAACAGGGGGCAAGGGCCAAAAACATTCAGTACTTC,CASSSEQGARAKNIQYF
NA,TRBV6-4,NA,TRBJ2-5,TGTGCCAGCAGCCCCAGGGTTGGGGACGGAGAGACCCAGTACTTC,CASSPRVGDGETQYF
NA,TRBV19,once,TRBJ2-7,TGTGCCAGTATGGGGACCAGGGATTTGGGGCAGTACTTC,CASMGTRDLGQYF
NA,TRBV4-1,once,TRBJ1-1,TGCGCCAGCAGCCAAGCACCGGGGACTGAAGCTTTCTTT,CASSQAPGTEAFF
TRBD1,TRBV7-9,NA,TRBJ1-3,TGTGCCAGCAGCTCCGGGACAGGGGAAGGAAACACCATATATTTT,CASSSGTGEGNTIYF
NA,TRBV27,once,TRBJ1-1,TGTGCCAGCAGGCGAACAAGGGAAGAAGCTTTCTTT,CASRRTREEAFF
NA,TRBV9,NA,TRBJ2-7,TGTGCCAGCAGCGAGGGGGCCGGGGGGTCTCCCTACGAGCAGTACTTC,CASSEGAGGSPYEQYF
TRBD1,TRBV6-6,NA,TRBJ1-1,TGTGCCAGCGACAGGGCCGATCGCACTGAAGCTTTCTTT,CASDRADRTEAFF
TRBD2,TRBV13,NA,TRBJ2-1,TGTGCCAGCGCCCGACTAGCGGGAGTGGTGGATGAGCAGTTCTTC,CASARLAGVVDEQFF
NA,TRBV18,few,TRBJ2-7,TGTGCCAGCTCAATACCGGGACAAGCCGACGAGCAGTACTTC,CASSIPGQADEQYF
NA,TRBV5-1,NA,TRBJ2-2,TGCGCCAGCCCCAATCCCAGAAACACCGGGGAGCTGTTTTTT,CASPNPRNTGELFF
TRBD2,TRBV27,NA,TRBJ2-3,TGTGCCAGCAGTCCCAGGACTAGCGGGGTTAGCACAGATACGCAGTATTTT,CASSPRTSGVSTDTQYF
NA,TRBV5-6,NA,TRBJ2-1,TGTGCCAGCAGCTTGGATAGCGCTTACAATGAGCAGTTCTTC,CASSLDSAYNEQFF
TRBD1,TRBV5-4,NA,TRBJ1-1,TGTGCCAGCAGCTCGATACAGGGGTGGAACACTGAAGCTTTCTTT,CASSSIQGWNTEAFF
NA,TRBV11-2,NA,TRBJ1-5,TGTGCCAGCAGCCAGTCGCGGAGCAATCAGCCCCAGCATTTT,CASSQSRSNQPQHF
NA,TRBV7-9,NA,TRBJ2-6,TGTGCCAGCGGAAAGTCCTCTGGGGCCAACGTCCTGACTTTC,CASGKSSGANVLTF
NA,TRBV28,many,TRBJ2-7,TGTGCCAGCAGTCCCCTCCTCTCCTACGAGCAGTACTTC,CASSPLLSYEQYF
TRBD1,TRBV7-2,few,TRBJ2-5,TGTGCCAGCAGCTCCTACGGGACAGGGGGTCTGAAGACCCAGTACTTC,CASSSYGTGGLKTQYF
NA,TRBV6-6,NA,TRBJ2-7,TGTGCCAGCAGTTCCATCTCCAGGGCGGACTACGAGCAGTACTTC,CASSSISRADYEQYF
NA,TRBV18,NA,TRBJ2-7,TGTGCCAGCTCACCAGCAGGGGCGCAGTACTTC,CASSPAGAQYF
NA,TRBV21-1,NA,TRBJ2-3,TGTGCCAGCAGCAAATTCGCCCAGCGGGAGTGGGTGCAGTATTTT,CASSKFAQREWVQYF
NA,TRBV19,NA,TRBJ2-2,TGTGCCAGTAACCGTGCGGACAGAAACACCGGGGAGCTGTTTTTT,CASNRADRNTGELFF
TRBD1,TRBV28,NA,TRBJ1-5,TGTGCCAGCAGTTTAGAGGGACAGCTTAATCAGCCCCAGCATTTT,CASSLEGQLNQPQHF
NA,TRBV19,NA,TRBJ2-7,TGTGCCAGTAGTATAGGAGTCGGCCGCTCCTACGAGCAGTACTTC,CASSIGVGRSYEQYF
TRBD1,TRBV5-1,NA,TRBJ2-5,TGCGCCAGCAGCCGCCTCGGACAGGGCCAAGAGACCCAGTACTTC,CASSRLGQGQETQYF
NA,TRBV4-2,few,TRBJ2-5,TGTGCCAGCAGCCAAGCGGGAGTAGAGACCCAGTACTTC,CASSQAGVETQYF
NA,TRBV7-2,NA,TRBJ1-2,TGTGCCAGCAGCTTACAGGCTGGCTACACCTTC,CASSLQAGYTF
TRBD2,TRBV27,NA,TRBJ2-7,TGTGCCAGCAGTTCAAGACTAGCGGAACAACTCTACGAGCAGTACTTC,CASSSRLAEQLYEQYF
NA,TRBV9,NA,TRBJ1-3,TGTGCCAGCAGCGCCCGACCTGCCTTCTCTGGAAACACCATATATTTT,CASSARPAFSGNTIYF
TRBD1,TRBV28,once,TRBJ2-1,TGTGCCAGCAGTTTGGGACAGGTCAACAATGAGCAGTTCTTC,CASSLGQVNNEQFF
NA,TRBV9,NA,TRBJ2-2,TGTGCCAGCAGCAACCGGGACCCTGCGAACACCGGGGAGCTGTTTTTT,CASSNRDPANTGELFF
TRBD2,TRBV7-2,once,TRBJ2-1,TGTGCCAGCAGCTCTCGACTAGCGGGGGGCCAGAGGGCCTACAATGAGCAGTTCTTC,CASSSRLAGGQRAYNEQFF
NA,TRBV6-4,NA,TRBJ2-3,TGTGCCAGCAGTGACGGGGGTCTCAGCACAGATACGCAGTATTTT,CASSDGGLSTDTQYF
TRBD1,TRBV4-1,NA,TRBJ1-2,TGCGCCAGCAGCCTGTACCGGGACAGGGGATCTGGCTACACCTTC,CASSLYRDRGSGYTF
NA,TRBV11-2,NA,TRBJ1-3,TGTGCCAGCAGCTTAGCGGGCAGGGGCGACTCTGGAAACACCATATATTTT,CASSLAGRGDSGNTIYF
NA,TRBV7-9,NA,TRBJ1-2,TGTGCCAGCAGCGCAAGGGACTTCGAACTGTATAATGGCTACACCTTC,CASSARDFELYNGYTF
NA,TRBV4-1,NA,TRBJ1-2,TGCGCCAGCAGCCAACGCCTCACGGGCTCTAACTATGGCTACACCTTC,CASSQRLTGSNYGYTF
NA,TRBV19,NA,TRBJ2-7,TGTGCCAGTAGTTGGACAGCAACCTACGAGCAGTACTTC,CASSWTATYEQYF
NA,TRBV7-8,NA,TRBJ1-4,TGTGCCAGCAGCTTACAGAGGGGTGAAAAACTGTTTTTT,CASSLQRGEKLFF
NA,TRBV15,NA,TRBJ1-1,TGTGCCACCAGCAGAGGAGGGCATGTACGGGGGGCCACTGAAGCTTTCTTT,CATSRGGHVRGATEAFF
NA,TRBV7-9,NA,TRBJ2-6,TGTGCCAGCAGGGACCGGGACTCTGGGGCCAACGTCCTGACTTTC,CASRDRDSGANVLTF
NA,TRBV7-5,NA,TRBJ2-2,TGTGCCAGAAGCCCCTCGGGACCGGGCGGGACCGGGGAGCTGTTTTTT,CARSPSGPGGTGELFF